This TCR beta chain was recovered during a study of blood T cell repertoires in COVID-19. Germline loops: CDR1 LGHDT, CDR2 YNNKEL (reference sequence). The CDR3 loop spans 14 amino acids. V was cut by 5 bases and J by 1 base, with 11 bases left in between. Sequenced by immunoSEQ multiplex PCR; TCRdb stores in-frame clones only, minus some. The table records about 150,000 clones, 84% of them present only once. Sample: PBMCs or T cells enriched from blood (not recorded which). V and J are TRBV3-1 (or the pseudogene TRBV3-2) and TRBJ1-2; possibly TRBD1 for D (5 bases). The sequence derives from a woman aged 50 to 60 with acute COVID-19. The CDR3 sequence is CASSYQTDNYGYTF. The CDR3 nucleotides are TGTGCCAGCAGCTACCAGACAGATAACTATGGCTACACCTTC.